The present T cell receptor (beta chain) was sequenced within a study of T cells in Graves' hyperthyroidism and ophthalmopathy. The germline V gene has CDR1 LGHDT and CDR2 YNNKEL (reference sequence). The CDR3 runs to 16 residues. V was clipped by 0 bases and J by 5 bases, with 16 bases between them. It was RNA transcripts that yielded the amplified TCR beta CDR3 regions. First-round RT-PCR with HTBI primers amplified the TCR CDR3 region. TCRdb re-analysed the multiplex PCR reads in MiXCR, keeping a single row per CDR3 protein. The sample includes about 560,000 distinct CDR3 sequences, around 17% of them seen just once. The sample holds a few counts of this clonotype.

The chain has TRBV3-1 and TRBJ1-2, with D hard to call. The material sequenced was blood. This sequence was found in a woman under 30 with Graves' hyperthyroidism. CDR3 loop: CASSQENRLRGYGYTF. CDR3 nucleotide sequence: TGTGCCAGCAGCCAAGAAAACCGACTTCGAGGATATGGCTACACCTTC.